This TCR beta chain derives from a study of T cells after yellow fever vaccination. Making TCR cDNA involved 5'RACE template switching, which added UMIs and a universal primer site. TCRdb re-called the 5' RACE reads with MiXCR, one entry per CDR3 protein. Of some 290,000 distinct CDR3 sequences listed, 9.5% to 12% are singletons. Germline CDR1 reads SGHTA; CDR2 reads FQGNSA. The CDR3 runs 13 residues. Study conclusions and caveats: Primary-vaccination clones mostly resurfaced post-booster (roughly 97% CD4, roughly 90% CD8).

This clonotype was observed a few times. Its antigen is undetermined. The junction differs from germline at one of its ends, possibly a read error. The rearrangement links TRBV7-2 to TRBJ2-7; TRBD2 might be the D (5 bases). The clonotype was recovered from a man between 18 and 35 years old who received the YFV17D yellow fever vaccine. The sequencing used CD4+ T cells sorted from PBMCs, collected 45 days after the yellow fever booster vaccination. This CDR3 reads CASSLAVAYEQYF. DNA for the CDR3: TGTGCCAGCAGCCTAGCTGTGGCTTACGAGCAGTACTTC. The full variable domain, with the rest looked up from reference TRBV7-2 and TRBJ2-7, is GAGVSQSPSNKVTEKGKDVELRCDPISGHTALYWYRQSLGQGLEFLIYFQGNSAPDKSGLPSDRFSAERTGGSVSTLTIQRTQQEDSAVYLCASSLAVAYEQYFGPGTRLTVT.